The clone carrying this TCR beta chain came up once. Its antigen is as yet unknown. This entry comes from a study of a mutant IDH1 vaccine in newly diagnosed glioma. Study background: During weeks 1, 3, 5, 7, 11, 15, 19 and 23, patients received eight vaccinations. Treated patients, about 60% male and about 38% female, averaged approximately 40 years of age. The study started vaccination 4-6 weeks after radiotherapy alone, or with temozolomide cycles.

Assay used: immunoSEQ multiplex PCR; TCRdb lists only in-frame clones, some missing. The data show around 25,000 clones, around 80% seen once. V was shortened by 5 bases and J by 3 bases, with 23 bases between the two germline ends. The CDR3 consists of 17 residues. Germline CDR1 SEHNR, CDR2 FQNEAQ (reference sequence). Sample time point: week 5, during vaccination. Each vaccine dose was 300 ug of mutant IDH1 20-mer peptide, with topical imiquimod. Sequencing used PBMCs, obtained from a glioma patient whose treatment included an IDH1 peptide vaccine. The sequence was obtained from a man between 35 and 55 years old with glioma. Some clones in this sample may be carry-over from other donors' samples. V gene TRBV7-9 combines with J gene TRBJ2-7, with D possibly TRBD1 on 7 matching bases. This CDR3 reads CASSKLPAGQTLYEQYF. The CDR3 bases are TGTGCCAGCAGCAAGTTACCCGCGGGACAGACCCTCTACGAGCAGTACTTC.